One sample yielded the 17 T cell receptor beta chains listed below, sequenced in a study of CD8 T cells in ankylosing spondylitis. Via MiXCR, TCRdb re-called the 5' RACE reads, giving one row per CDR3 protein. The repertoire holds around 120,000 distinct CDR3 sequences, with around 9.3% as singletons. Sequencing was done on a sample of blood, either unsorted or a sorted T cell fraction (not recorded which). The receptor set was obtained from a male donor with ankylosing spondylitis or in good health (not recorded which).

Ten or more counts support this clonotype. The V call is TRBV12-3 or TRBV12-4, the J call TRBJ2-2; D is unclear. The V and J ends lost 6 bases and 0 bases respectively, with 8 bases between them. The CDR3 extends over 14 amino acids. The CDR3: CASSPNSNTGELFF. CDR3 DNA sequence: TGTGCCAGCAGCCCGAACTCGAACACCGGGGAGCTGTTTTTT.

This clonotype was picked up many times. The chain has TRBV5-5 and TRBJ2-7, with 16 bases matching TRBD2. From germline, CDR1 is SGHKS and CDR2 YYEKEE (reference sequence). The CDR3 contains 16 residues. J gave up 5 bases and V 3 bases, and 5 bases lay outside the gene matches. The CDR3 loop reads CASSSPGTSGRDEQYF. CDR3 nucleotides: TGTGCCAGCAGCTCGCCCGGGACTAGCGGGAGGGACGAGCAGTACTTC.

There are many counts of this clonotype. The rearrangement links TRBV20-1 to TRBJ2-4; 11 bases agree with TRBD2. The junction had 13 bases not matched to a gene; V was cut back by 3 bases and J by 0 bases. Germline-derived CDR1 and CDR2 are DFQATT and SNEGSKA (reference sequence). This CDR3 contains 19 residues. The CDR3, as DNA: TGCAGTGCTAGCGCCCCGACTAGCGGGACCCGAGTAGCCAAAAACATTCAGTACTTC. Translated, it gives CSASAPTSGTRVAKNIQYF.

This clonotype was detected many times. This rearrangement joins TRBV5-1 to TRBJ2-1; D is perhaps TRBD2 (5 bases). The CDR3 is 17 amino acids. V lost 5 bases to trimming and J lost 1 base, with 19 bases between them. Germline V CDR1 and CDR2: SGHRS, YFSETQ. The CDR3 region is CASSKSYAGLSYNEQFF. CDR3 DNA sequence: TGCGCCAGCAGTAAATCCTATGCGGGTCTTTCCTACAATGAGCAGTTCTTC.

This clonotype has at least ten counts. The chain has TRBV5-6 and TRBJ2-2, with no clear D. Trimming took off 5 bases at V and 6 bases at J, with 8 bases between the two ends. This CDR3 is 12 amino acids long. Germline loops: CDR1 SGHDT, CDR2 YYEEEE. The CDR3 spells CASRGLAGELFF. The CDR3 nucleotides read TGTGCCAGCAGAGGGTTGGCCGGGGAGCTGTTTTTT.

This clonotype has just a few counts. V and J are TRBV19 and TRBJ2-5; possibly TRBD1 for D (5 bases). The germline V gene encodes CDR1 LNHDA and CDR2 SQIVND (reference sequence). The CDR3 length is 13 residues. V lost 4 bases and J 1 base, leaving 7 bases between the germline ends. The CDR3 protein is CASSKGAQETQYF. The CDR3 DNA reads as TGTGCCAGTAGTAAAGGGGCCCAAGAGACCCAGTACTTC. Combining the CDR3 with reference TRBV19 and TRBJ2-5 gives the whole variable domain DGGITQSPKYLFRKEGQNVTLSCEQNLNHDAMYWYRQDPGQGLRLIYYSQIVNDFQKGDIAEGYSVSREKKESFPLTVTSAQKNPTAFYLCASSKGAQETQYFGPGTRLLVL.

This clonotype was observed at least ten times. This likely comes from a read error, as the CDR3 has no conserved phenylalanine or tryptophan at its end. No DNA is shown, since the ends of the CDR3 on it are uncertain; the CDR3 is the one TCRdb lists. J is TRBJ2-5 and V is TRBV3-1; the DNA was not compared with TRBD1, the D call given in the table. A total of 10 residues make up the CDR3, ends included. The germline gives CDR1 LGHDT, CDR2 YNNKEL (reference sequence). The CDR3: CASSPPRRLI.

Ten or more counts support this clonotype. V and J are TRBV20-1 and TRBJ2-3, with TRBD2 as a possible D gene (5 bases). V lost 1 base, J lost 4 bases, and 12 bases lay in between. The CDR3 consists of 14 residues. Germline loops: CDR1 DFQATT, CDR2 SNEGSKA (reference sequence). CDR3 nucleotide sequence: TGCAGTGCTAGAGGGGGAGTGTGGTCAGATACGCAGTATTTT. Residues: CSARGGVWSDTQYF.

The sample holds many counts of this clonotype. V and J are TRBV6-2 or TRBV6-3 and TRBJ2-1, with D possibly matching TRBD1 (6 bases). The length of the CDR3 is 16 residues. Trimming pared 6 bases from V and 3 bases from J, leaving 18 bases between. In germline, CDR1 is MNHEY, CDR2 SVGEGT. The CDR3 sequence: CASRPPAGVSYNEQFF. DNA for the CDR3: TGTGCCAGCAGACCCCCGGCAGGGGTAAGCTACAATGAGCAGTTCTTC.

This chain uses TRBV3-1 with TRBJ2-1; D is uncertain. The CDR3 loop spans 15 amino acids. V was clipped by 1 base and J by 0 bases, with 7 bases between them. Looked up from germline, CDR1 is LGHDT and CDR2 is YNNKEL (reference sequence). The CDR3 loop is CASSQVYLSYNEQFF. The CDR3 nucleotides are TGTGCCAGCAGCCAAGTTTACCTCTCCTACAATGAGCAGTTCTTC.

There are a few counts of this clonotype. Here the CDR3 reads CASSIGGNTEAFF. CDR3 bases: TGTGCCAGCAGCATAGGGGGTAACACTGAAGCTTTCTTT. The gene calls are TRBV14 and TRBJ1-1; a weak D match, TRBD1 (6 bases). CDR1 is SGHDN and CDR2 is FVKESK in the germline V gene. Trimming removed 5 bases at V and 2 bases at J, with 9 bases between. The length of the CDR3 is 13 residues.

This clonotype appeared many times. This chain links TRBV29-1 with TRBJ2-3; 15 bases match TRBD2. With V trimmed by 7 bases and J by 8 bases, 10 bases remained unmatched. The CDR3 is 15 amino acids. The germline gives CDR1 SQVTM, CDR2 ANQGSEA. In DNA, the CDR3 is TGCAGCGCCGATGACGGACTAGCGGGAGGGGTTACGCAGTATTTT. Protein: CSADDGLAGGVTQYF.

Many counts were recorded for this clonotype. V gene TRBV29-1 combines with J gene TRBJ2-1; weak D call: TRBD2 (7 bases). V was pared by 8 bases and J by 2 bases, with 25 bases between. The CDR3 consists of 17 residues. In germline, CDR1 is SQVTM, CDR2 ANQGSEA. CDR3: CSTIIAGASRAYNEQFF. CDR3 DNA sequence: TGCAGCACGATTATCGCGGGGGCCTCGAGGGCCTACAATGAGCAGTTCTTC.

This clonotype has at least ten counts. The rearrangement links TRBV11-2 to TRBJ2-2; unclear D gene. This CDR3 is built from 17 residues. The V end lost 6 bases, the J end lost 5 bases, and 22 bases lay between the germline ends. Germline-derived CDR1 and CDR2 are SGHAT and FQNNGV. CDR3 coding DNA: TGTGCCAGCAGTTTTAGAGATGCGGTGCTTCCGACCGGGGAGCTGTTTTTT. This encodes CASSFRDAVLPTGELFF.

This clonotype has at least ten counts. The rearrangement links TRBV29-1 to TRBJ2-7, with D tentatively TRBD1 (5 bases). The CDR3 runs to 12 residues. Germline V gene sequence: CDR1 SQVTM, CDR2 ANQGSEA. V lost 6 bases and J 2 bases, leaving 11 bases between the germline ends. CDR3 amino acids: CSVRASPYEQYF. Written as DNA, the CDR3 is TGCAGCGTCAGGGCATCTCCCTACGAGCAGTACTTC.

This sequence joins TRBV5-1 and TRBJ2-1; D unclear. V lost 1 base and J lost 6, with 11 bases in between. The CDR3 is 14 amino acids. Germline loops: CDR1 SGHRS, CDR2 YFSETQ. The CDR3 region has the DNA TGCGCCAGCAGCTTGTTTTTGGACCCCAATGAGCAGTTCTTC. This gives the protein CASSLFLDPNEQFF.

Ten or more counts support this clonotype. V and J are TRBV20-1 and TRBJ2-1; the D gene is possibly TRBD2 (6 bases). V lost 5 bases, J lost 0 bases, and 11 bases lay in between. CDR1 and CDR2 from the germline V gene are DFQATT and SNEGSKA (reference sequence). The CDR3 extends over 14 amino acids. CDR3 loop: CSAASVRSYNEQFF. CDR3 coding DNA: TGCAGTGCTGCTAGCGTGCGCTCCTACAATGAGCAGTTCTTC.